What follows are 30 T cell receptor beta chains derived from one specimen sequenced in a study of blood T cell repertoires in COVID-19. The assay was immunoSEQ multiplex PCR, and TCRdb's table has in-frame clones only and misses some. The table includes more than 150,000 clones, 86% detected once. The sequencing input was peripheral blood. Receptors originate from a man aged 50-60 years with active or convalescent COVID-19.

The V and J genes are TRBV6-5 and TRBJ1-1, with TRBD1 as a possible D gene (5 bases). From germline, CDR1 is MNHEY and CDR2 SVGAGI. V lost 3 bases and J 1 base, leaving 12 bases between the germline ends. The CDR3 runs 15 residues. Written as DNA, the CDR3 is TGTGCCAGCAGTTATTGGGGGGAGGGGAACACTGAAGCTTTCTTT. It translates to CASSYWGEGNTEAFF.

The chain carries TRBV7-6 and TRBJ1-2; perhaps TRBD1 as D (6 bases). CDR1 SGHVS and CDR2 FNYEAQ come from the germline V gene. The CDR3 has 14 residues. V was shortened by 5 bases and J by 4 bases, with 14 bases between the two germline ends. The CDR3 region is CASSPLGQSYGYTF. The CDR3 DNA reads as TGTGCCAGCAGCCCCCTCGGACAGTCCTATGGCTACACCTTC.

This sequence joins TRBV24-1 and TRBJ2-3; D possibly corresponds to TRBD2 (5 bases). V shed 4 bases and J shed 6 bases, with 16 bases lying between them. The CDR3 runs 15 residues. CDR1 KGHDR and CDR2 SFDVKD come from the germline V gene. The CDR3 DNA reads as TGTGCCACCAGTGACCCCAGGACTCCCGGGGATACGCAGTATTTT. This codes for CATSDPRTPGDTQYF.

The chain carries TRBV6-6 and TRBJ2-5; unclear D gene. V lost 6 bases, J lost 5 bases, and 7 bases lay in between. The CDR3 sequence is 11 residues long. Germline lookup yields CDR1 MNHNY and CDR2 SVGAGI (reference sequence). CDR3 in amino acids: CASRHSETQYF. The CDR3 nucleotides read TGTGCCAGCAGGCACTCGGAGACCCAGTACTTC.

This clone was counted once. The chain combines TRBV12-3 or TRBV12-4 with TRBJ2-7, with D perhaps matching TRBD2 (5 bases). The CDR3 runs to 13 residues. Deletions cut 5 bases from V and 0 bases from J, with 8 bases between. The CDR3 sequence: CASSDGNSYEQYF. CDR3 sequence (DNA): TGTGCCAGCAGTGACGGGAACTCCTACGAGCAGTACTTC.

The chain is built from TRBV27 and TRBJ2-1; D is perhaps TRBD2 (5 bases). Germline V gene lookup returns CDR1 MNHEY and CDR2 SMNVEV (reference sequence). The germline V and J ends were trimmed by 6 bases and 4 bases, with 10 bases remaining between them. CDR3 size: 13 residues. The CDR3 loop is CASRLGLYNEQFF. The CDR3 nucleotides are TGTGCCAGCAGACTCGGACTTTACAATGAGCAGTTCTTC.

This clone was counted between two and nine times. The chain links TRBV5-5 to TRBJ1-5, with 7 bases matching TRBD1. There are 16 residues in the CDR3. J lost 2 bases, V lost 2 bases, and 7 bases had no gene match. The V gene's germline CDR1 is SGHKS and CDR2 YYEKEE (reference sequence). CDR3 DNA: TGTGCCAGCAGCTTTTTTGGGCAGGGGGGCAATCAGCCCCAGCATTTT. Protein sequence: CASSFFGQGGNQPQHF.

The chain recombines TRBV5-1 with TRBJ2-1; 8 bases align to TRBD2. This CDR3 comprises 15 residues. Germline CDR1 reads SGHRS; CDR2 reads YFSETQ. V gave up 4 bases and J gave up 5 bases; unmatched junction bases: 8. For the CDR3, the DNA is TGCGCCAGCAGCCGGGGGTGGCGGGAGGACAATGAGCAGTTCTTC. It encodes CASSRGWREDNEQFF.

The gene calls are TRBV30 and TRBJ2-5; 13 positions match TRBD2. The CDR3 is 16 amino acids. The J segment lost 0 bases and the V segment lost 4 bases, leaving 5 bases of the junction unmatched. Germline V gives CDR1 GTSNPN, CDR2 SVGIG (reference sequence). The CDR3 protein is CAWNSGTSGDQETQYF. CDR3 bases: TGTGCCTGGAACTCCGGGACTAGCGGGGACCAAGAGACCCAGTACTTC.

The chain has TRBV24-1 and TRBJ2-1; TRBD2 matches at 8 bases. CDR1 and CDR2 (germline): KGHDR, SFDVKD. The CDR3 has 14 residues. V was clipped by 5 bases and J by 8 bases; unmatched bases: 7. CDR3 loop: CATSGDGGGDEQFF. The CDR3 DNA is TGTGCCACCAGTGGGGACGGGGGGGGCGATGAGCAGTTCTTC.

For the CDR3, the DNA is TGTGCCATCAGTGAGGCGGCAGGACAAAACACTGAAGCTTTCTTT. As protein: CAISEAAGQNTEAFF. This chain uses TRBV10-3 with TRBJ1-1, with D tentatively TRBD1 (5 bases). Germline V gene sequence: CDR1 ENHRY, CDR2 SYGVKD. The CDR3 is 15 amino acids. Trimming removed 2 bases at V and 2 bases at J, with 12 bases between.

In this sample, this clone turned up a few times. DNA for the CDR3: TGTGCCAGCAGCTTAGACAGGGTGGAGGAGCAGTACTTC. This sequence encodes CASSLDRVEEQYF. V usage is TRBV7-9 and J usage is TRBJ2-7; possibly TRBD1 for D (6 bases). Germline V gene lookup returns CDR1 SEHNR and CDR2 FQNEAQ (reference sequence). V was trimmed by 1 base and J by 7 bases, leaving 11 bases between them. The CDR3 covers 13 residues.

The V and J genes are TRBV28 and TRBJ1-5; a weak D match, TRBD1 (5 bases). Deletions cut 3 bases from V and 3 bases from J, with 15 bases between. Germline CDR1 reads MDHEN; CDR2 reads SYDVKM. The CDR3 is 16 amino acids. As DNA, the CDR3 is TGTGCCAGCAGTTTCTCGAGGGGAGGGGCCAATCAGCCCCAGCATTTT. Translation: CASSFSRGGANQPQHF.

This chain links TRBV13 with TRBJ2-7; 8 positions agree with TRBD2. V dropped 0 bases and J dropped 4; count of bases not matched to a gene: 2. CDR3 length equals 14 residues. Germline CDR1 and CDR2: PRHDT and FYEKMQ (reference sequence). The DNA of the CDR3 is TGTGCCAGCAGCTTAGGGACTAGCGCATACGAGCAGTACTTC. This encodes CASSLGTSAYEQYF.

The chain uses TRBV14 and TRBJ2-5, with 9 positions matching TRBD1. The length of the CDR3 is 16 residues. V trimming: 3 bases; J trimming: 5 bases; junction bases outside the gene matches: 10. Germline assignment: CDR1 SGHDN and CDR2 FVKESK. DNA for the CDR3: TGTGCCAGCAGCCAGGACAGGGGCGACCGGGGGGAGACCCAGTACTTC. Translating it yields CASSQDRGDRGETQYF.

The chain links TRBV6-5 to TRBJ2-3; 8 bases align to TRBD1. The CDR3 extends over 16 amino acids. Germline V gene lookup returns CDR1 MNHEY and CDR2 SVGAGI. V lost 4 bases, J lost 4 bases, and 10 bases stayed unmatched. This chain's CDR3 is CASSSQGAGRADTQYF. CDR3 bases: TGTGCCAGCAGTTCCCAGGGGGCCGGGCGGGCAGATACGCAGTATTTT.

DNA for the CDR3: TGCAGCGTGGTTCCGACTAGCGGGGATTACAATGAGCAGTTCTTC. Translating gives CSVVPTSGDYNEQFF. V gene TRBV29-1 combines with J gene TRBJ2-1, with 11 bases lining up with TRBD2. J lost 4 bases, V lost 6 bases, and 8 bases had no gene match. Germline V CDR1 and CDR2: SQVTM, ANQGSEA. The CDR3 runs 15 residues.

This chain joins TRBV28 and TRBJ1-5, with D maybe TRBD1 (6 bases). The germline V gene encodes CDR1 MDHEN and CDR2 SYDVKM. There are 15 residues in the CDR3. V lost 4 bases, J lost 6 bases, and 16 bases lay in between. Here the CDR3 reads CASSWRGGGGQPQHF. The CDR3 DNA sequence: TGTGCCAGCAGTTGGCGCGGGGGCGGGGGTCAGCCCCAGCATTTT.

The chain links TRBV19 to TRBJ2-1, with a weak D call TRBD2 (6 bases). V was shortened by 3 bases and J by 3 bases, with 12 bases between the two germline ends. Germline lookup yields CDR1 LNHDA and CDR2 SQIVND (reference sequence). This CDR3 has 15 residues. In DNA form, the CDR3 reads TGTGCCAGTAGTATCCCGGGACTCAACTACAATGAGCAGTTCTTC. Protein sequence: CASSIPGLNYNEQFF.

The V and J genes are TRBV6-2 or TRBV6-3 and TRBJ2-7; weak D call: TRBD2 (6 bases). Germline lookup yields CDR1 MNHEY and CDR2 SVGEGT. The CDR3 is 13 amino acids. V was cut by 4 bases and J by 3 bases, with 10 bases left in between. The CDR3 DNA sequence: TGTGCCAGCAGTTCCAGGACTATCTACGAGCAGTACTTC. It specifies CASSSRTIYEQYF.

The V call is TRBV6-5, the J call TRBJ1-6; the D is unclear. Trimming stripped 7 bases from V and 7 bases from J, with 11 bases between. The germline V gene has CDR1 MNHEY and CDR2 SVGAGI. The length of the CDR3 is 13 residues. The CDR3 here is CASKEQINSPLHF. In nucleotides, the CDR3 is TGTGCCAGCAAGGAACAGATAAATTCACCCCTCCACTTT.

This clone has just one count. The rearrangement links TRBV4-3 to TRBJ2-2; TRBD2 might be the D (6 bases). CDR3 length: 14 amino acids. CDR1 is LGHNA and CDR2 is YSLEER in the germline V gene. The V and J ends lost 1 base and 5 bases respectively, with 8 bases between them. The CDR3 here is CASSQGTKTGELFF. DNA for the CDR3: TGCGCCAGCAGCCAAGGGACTAAAACCGGGGAGCTGTTTTTT.

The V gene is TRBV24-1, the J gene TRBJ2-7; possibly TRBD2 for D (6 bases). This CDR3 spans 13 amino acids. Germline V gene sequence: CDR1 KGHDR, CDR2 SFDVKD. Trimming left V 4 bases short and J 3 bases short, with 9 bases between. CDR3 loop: CATSDAGYYEQYF. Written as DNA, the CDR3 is TGTGCCACCAGTGACGCGGGATACTACGAGCAGTACTTC.

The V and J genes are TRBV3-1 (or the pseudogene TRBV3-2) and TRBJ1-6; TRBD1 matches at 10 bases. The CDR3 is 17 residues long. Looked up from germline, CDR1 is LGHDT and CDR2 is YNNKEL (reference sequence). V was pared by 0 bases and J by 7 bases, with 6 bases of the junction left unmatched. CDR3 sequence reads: CASSQDGTGELNSPLHF. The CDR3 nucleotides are TGTGCCAGCAGCCAAGATGGGACAGGGGAGTTGAATTCACCCCTCCACTTT.

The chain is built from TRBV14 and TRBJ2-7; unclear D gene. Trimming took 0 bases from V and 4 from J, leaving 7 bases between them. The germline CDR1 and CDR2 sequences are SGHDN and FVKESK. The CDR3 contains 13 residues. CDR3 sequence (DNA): TGTGCCAGCAGCCAAGAGCCCCGGTACGAGCAGTACTTC. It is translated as CASSQEPRYEQYF.

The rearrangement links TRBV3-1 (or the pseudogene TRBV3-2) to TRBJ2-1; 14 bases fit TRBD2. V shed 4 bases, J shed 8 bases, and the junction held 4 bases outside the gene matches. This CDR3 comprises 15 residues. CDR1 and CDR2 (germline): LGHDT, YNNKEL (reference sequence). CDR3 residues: CASSLTSGRAHEQFF. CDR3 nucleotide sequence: TGTGCCAGCAGCCTGACTAGCGGGAGGGCCCATGAGCAGTTCTTC.

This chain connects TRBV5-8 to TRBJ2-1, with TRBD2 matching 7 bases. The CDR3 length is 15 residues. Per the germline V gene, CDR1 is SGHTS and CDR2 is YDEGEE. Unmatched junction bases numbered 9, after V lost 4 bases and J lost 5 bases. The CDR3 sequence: CASSLGTTVHNEQFF. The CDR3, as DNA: TGTGCCAGCAGCCTCGGGACTACCGTCCACAATGAGCAGTTCTTC.

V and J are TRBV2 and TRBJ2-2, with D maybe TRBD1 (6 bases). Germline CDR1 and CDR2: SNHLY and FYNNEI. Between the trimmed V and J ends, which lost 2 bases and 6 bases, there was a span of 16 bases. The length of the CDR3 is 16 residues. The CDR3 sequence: CASSESPGVRAGELFF. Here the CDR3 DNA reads TGTGCCAGCAGTGAAAGCCCAGGGGTGAGGGCCGGGGAGCTGTTTTTT.

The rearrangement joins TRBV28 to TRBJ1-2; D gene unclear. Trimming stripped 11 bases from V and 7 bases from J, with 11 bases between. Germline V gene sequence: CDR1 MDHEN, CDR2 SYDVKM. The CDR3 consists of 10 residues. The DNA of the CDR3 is TGTGCCGCAGCCCGGAGTGGCTACACCTTC. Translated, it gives CAAARSGYTF.

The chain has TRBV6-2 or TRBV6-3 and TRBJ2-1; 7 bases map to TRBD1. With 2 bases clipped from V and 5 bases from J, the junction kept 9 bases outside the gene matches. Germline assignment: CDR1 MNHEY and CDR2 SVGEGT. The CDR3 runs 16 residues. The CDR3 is CASSYPPGTADNEQFF. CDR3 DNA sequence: TGTGCCAGCAGTTACCCGCCCGGGACAGCTGACAATGAGCAGTTCTTC.